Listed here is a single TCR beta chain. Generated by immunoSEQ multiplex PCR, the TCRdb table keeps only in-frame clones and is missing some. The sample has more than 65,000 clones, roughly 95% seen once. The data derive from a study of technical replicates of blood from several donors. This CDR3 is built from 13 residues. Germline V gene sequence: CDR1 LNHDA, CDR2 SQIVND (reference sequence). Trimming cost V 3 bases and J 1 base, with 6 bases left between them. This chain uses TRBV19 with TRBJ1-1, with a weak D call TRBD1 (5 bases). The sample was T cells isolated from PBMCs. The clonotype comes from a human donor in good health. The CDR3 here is CASSMQGNTEAFF. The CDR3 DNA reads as TGTGCCAGTAGTATGCAGGGGAACACTGAAGCTTTCTTT.